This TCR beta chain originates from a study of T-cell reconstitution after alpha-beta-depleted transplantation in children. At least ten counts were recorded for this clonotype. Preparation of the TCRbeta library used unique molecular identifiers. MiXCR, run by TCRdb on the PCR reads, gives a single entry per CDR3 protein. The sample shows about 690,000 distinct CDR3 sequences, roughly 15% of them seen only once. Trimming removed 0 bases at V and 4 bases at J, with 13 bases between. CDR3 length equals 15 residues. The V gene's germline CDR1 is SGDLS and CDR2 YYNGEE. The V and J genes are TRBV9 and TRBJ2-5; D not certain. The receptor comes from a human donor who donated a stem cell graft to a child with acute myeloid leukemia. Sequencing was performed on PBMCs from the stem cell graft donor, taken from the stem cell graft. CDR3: CASSVGFGEGETQYF. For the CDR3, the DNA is TGTGCCAGCAGCGTAGGGTTTGGAGAAGGAGAGACCCAGTACTTC.